The present TCR beta chain was sequenced within a study of patients and donors after allogeneic stem cell transplantation. A few counts support this clonotype. TCRdb itself ran the RT-PCR reads through MiXCR, one entry per CDR3 protein. The sample has about 160,000 distinct CDR3 sequences, about 24% seen once. This CDR3 contains 12 residues. Trimming pared 0 bases from V and 8 bases from J, leaving 8 bases between. The germline V gene has CDR1 SQVTM and CDR2 ANQGSEA. The sample comprised blood, either unsorted or a sorted T cell fraction (not recorded which). The gene calls are TRBV29-1 and TRBJ2-1, with D unresolved. This clonotype was obtained from a human donor who was either an allogeneic HSCT recipient or a stem cell or donor lymphocyte infusion donor (not recorded which). It is not recorded whose cells these are; they may come from a transplant donor. This chain's CDR3 is CSVEDQRDEQFF. The DNA of the CDR3 is TGCAGCGTTGAAGATCAAAGGGATGAGCAGTTCTTC.